The rows below give T cell receptor beta chains drawn from one sample of a study of blood T cell repertoires in COVID-19. Measured with immunoSEQ multiplex PCR; TCRdb has only the in-frame clones, and not every one. Of hundreds of thousands of clones listed, 85% to 90% were seen once; the top ten hold roughly 0.25%. The sequencing input was peripheral blood. The receptors come from a woman between 18 and 30 years old with acute or convalescent COVID-19. CDR3s include the opening cysteine and the closing phenylalanine or tryptophan. Fields, in order: V gene, J gene, D gene, clone size, CDR3 DNA, CDR3 protein. The D gene is left open where the match is weak. Rows may omit the clone size; those that give it use once, few, many or a size class.

V: TRBV9; J: TRBJ2-1; D: NA; size: NA; DNA: TGTGCCAGCAGCGTAGAAATGGCTAGCTTACATTACAATGAGCAGTTCTTC; CDR3: CASSVEMASLHYNEQFF
V: TRBV15; J: TRBJ2-7; D: NA; size: NA; DNA: TGTGCCACCAGCAGAGGTGGAGGGGGCGTACCTTTCTACGAGCAGTACTTC; CDR3: CATSRGGGGVPFYEQYF
V: TRBV18; J: TRBJ1-1; D: NA; size: once; DNA: TGTGCCAGCTCGCAGGGTTTCGACACTGAAGCTTTCTTT; CDR3: CASSQGFDTEAFF
V: TRBV11-2; J: TRBJ2-7; D: NA; size: NA; DNA: TGTGCCAGCAGCTTTGGAGGGCAGAGCTCCTACGAGCAGTACTTC; CDR3: CASSFGGQSSYEQYF
V: TRBV10-3; J: TRBJ1-1; D: NA; size: once; DNA: TGTGCCGCAGGTCCGAACACTGAAGCTTTCTTT; CDR3: CAAGPNTEAFF
V: TRBV29-1; J: TRBJ1-1; D: TRBD1; size: NA; DNA: TGCAGCGTGGAGGGACAGGGAATTCTCACTGAAGCTTTCTTT; CDR3: CSVEGQGILTEAFF
V: TRBV24-1; J: TRBJ1-4; D: NA; size: NA; DNA: TGTGCCACCAGTGAGGGGAGACCTAATGAAAAACTGTTTTTT; CDR3: CATSEGRPNEKLFF
V: TRBV27; J: TRBJ2-3; D: NA; size: NA; DNA: TGTGCCAGCAGTTTTCACACAGATACGCAGTATTTT; CDR3: CASSFHTDTQYF
V: TRBV7-8; J: TRBJ2-1; D: NA; size: NA; DNA: TGTGCCAGCAGCCTGACAGGACTCCTCTACAATGAGCAGTTCTTC; CDR3: CASSLTGLLYNEQFF
V: TRBV2; J: TRBJ1-2; D: NA; size: NA; DNA: TGTGCCAGCAGTGAATCAAGATATGGGGGGTTGGGGTATGGCTACACCTTC; CDR3: CASSESRYGGLGYGYTF
V: TRBV9; J: TRBJ1-1; D: NA; size: NA; DNA: TGTGCCAGCAGCTTCGGAGGCCCCCTGCGGGACACTGAAGCTTTCTTT; CDR3: CASSFGGPLRDTEAFF
V: TRBV2; J: TRBJ2-1; D: TRBD2; size: NA; DNA: TGTGCCAGCAGGAAAACCGGGACTAGCGGGGCTAATGAGCAGTTCTTC; CDR3: CASRKTGTSGANEQFF
V: TRBV5-1; J: TRBJ2-4; D: TRBD2; size: NA; DNA: TGCGCCAGCAGCTCCCCGCGGGGGGCCAAGAACATTCAGTACTTC; CDR3: CASSSPRGAKNIQYF
V: TRBV6-5; J: TRBJ1-4; D: NA; size: NA; DNA: TGTGCCAGCAGATATGACACCTCAACTAATGAAAAACTGTTTTTT; CDR3: CASRYDTSTNEKLFF
V: TRBV21-1; J: TRBJ2-3; D: NA; size: NA; DNA: TGTGCCAGCAGCAAAGCGTGGACTAGCGGGGGGGCCCCGATCAGCACAGATACGCAGTATTTT; CDR3: CASSKAWTSGGAPISTDTQYF
V: TRBV24-1; J: TRBJ1-4; D: NA; size: NA; DNA: TGTGCCACCAGTGGAGCTAATGAAAAACTGTTTTTT; CDR3: CATSGANEKLFF
V: TRBV6-4; J: TRBJ1-1; D: NA; size: few; DNA: TGTGCCAGCAGTGAGGCAGGGGAGAGCACTGAAGCTTTCTTT; CDR3: CASSEAGESTEAFF
V: TRBV29-1; J: TRBJ1-1; D: TRBD1; size: NA; DNA: TGCAGCGTTGAAGGGGATCTGGGACAGGGTATTAGGGGGGCCACTGAAGCTTTCTTT; CDR3: CSVEGDLGQGIRGATEAFF
V: TRBV6-6; J: TRBJ1-6; D: NA; size: NA; DNA: TGTGCCAGCAGCCAAACAGCAGGTTCACCCCTCCACTTT; CDR3: CASSQTAGSPLHF
V: TRBV5-1; J: TRBJ2-2; D: TRBD1; size: NA; DNA: TGCGCCAGCAGGTATCTAGGGGACAGCGGTACCGGGGAGCTGTTTTTT; CDR3: CASRYLGDSGTGELFF
V: TRBV7-2; J: TRBJ1-6; D: TRBD1; size: NA; DNA: TGTGCCAGCAGCTTAACGCCGGGGCCCGGGACAGCCCTAGATCCCCTCCACTTT; CDR3: CASSLTPGPGTALDPLHF
V: TRBV30; J: TRBJ2-7; D: NA; size: NA; DNA: TGTGCCTGGAGTGTACTTGACAGGGCGGGGGAGCAGTACTTC; CDR3: CAWSVLDRAGEQYF
V: TRBV6-5; J: TRBJ2-1; D: TRBD2; size: NA; DNA: TGTGCCAGCAGTTACCAAAAGGGACTAGCGAATAGTGAGCAGTTCTTC; CDR3: CASSYQKGLANSEQFF
V: TRBV3-1/TRBV3-2; J: TRBJ1-1; D: TRBD1; size: NA; DNA: TGTGCCAGCAGCCAGACGACAGGGCCCACTGAAGCTTTCTTT; CDR3: CASSQTTGPTEAFF
V: TRBV3-1/TRBV3-2; J: TRBJ1-2; D: NA; size: NA; DNA: TGTGCCAGCAGCCCAGGGTCTGGTGGCTACACCTTC; CDR3: CASSPGSGGYTF
V: TRBV29-1; J: TRBJ2-3; D: TRBD2; size: NA; DNA: TGCAGCGGCCATAGCGGGGGAGCAATGGATACGCAGTATTTT; CDR3: CSGHSGGAMDTQYF
V: TRBV19; J: TRBJ1-5; D: NA; size: NA; DNA: TGTGCCAGTAGTATTAGTATTCAGGTGGTCCAGCATTTT; CDR3: CASSISIQVVQHF
V: TRBV4-1; J: TRBJ1-5; D: NA; size: few; DNA: TGCGCCAGCAGCCAAGGCGTGATAGAGCCCCAGCATTTT; CDR3: CASSQGVIEPQHF
V: TRBV5-1; J: TRBJ2-3; D: NA; size: NA; DNA: TGCGCCAGCACCCCCACTAGGAACGTAAATGAGAATACGCAGTATTTT; CDR3: CASTPTRNVNENTQYF
V: TRBV6-2/TRBV6-3; J: TRBJ1-5; D: NA; size: NA; DNA: TGTGCCAGCAGTTACTCACTGACAGGCCGCAATCAGCCCCAGCATTTT; CDR3: CASSYSLTGRNQPQHF
V: TRBV5-5; J: TRBJ1-4; D: NA; size: NA; DNA: TGTGCCAGCAGCTGGATGGGGGGGAACGAAAAACTGTTTTTT; CDR3: CASSWMGGNEKLFF
V: TRBV3-1/TRBV3-2; J: TRBJ2-4; D: TRBD1; size: NA; DNA: TGTGCCAGCAGCCAAATATGGACAGGGCGGGGAAACATTCAGTACTTC; CDR3: CASSQIWTGRGNIQYF
V: TRBV4-1; J: TRBJ1-2; D: NA; size: NA; DNA: TGCGCCAGCAGCCAAGTGGCTTTTGGAGGCTATGGCTACACCTTC; CDR3: CASSQVAFGGYGYTF
V: TRBV6-5; J: TRBJ2-1; D: NA; size: NA; DNA: TGTGCCAGCACCTCCCGGGGGGCTCCCGACAATGAGCAGTTCTTC; CDR3: CASTSRGAPDNEQFF
V: TRBV2; J: TRBJ2-7; D: NA; size: NA; DNA: TGTGCCAGCAGCCTCTCCTACGAGCAGTACTTC; CDR3: CASSLSYEQYF
V: TRBV9; J: TRBJ1-3; D: NA; size: NA; DNA: TGTGCCAGCAGCGCCGGGGGGGCGCTAGGAAACACCATATATTTT; CDR3: CASSAGGALGNTIYF
V: TRBV6-4; J: TRBJ1-1; D: NA; size: NA; DNA: TGTGCCAGCAGCCAGTCCACGAACACTGAAGCTTTCTTT; CDR3: CASSQSTNTEAFF
V: TRBV29-1; J: TRBJ1-5; D: NA; size: NA; DNA: TGCAGCGTTGTACAGGGTAGCAATCAGCCCCAGCATTTT; CDR3: CSVVQGSNQPQHF
V: TRBV9; J: TRBJ1-2; D: TRBD1; size: once; DNA: TGTGCCAGCACAGCACAGGGGAACTATGGCTACACCTTC; CDR3: CASTAQGNYGYTF
V: TRBV12-3/TRBV12-4; J: TRBJ1-2; D: TRBD1; size: few; DNA: TGTGCCAGCAGCCGACAGGGACCCTATGGCTACACCTTC; CDR3: CASSRQGPYGYTF
V: TRBV5-4; J: TRBJ1-2; D: TRBD1; size: few; DNA: TGTGCCAGCAGCGTGACAGGGGGCGGTGGCTACACCTTC; CDR3: CASSVTGGGGYTF
V: TRBV15; J: TRBJ2-4; D: TRBD1; size: NA; DNA: TGTGCCACCAGCCCAGGGGGCGCGATGTCCAAAAACATTCAGTACTTC; CDR3: CATSPGGAMSKNIQYF
V: TRBV7-2; J: TRBJ1-1; D: NA; size: NA; DNA: TGTGCCAGCAGCTTAACCAGGCACACTGAAGCTTTCTTT; CDR3: CASSLTRHTEAFF
V: TRBV6-4; J: TRBJ1-2; D: TRBD1; size: NA; DNA: TGTGCCAGCAGTGTTGACAGGGGATATGGCTACACCTTC; CDR3: CASSVDRGYGYTF
V: TRBV6-4; J: TRBJ2-6; D: NA; size: NA; DNA: TGTGCCAGCAGTCAAGTCGGAGGGGCAGGGGCCAACGTCCTGACTTTC; CDR3: CASSQVGGAGANVLTF
V: TRBV5-5; J: TRBJ1-5; D: TRBD1; size: NA; DNA: TGTGCCAGCAGCTTGGCGGGGACAGGGGGTTATCAGCCCCAGCATTTT; CDR3: CASSLAGTGGYQPQHF
V: TRBV12-3/TRBV12-4; J: TRBJ1-2; D: NA; size: NA; DNA: TGTGCCAGCAGCCCTAGACAGGATGGCTACACCTTC; CDR3: CASSPRQDGYTF
V: TRBV11-2; J: TRBJ1-2; D: TRBD1; size: NA; DNA: TGTGCCAGCAGCTCGCATCGGGGACAGGGGGCATCTAATGGCTACACCTTC; CDR3: CASSSHRGQGASNGYTF